A selection of T cell receptor beta chains follows, all from one sample in a study of T cells after yellow fever vaccination. TCRdb processed the 5' RACE reads anew with MiXCR; each CDR3 protein has one entry. The data hold a few hundred thousand distinct CDR3 sequences, with 3.6% observed a single time. The source material was PBMCs, sampled 15 days after the yellow fever booster vaccination. These receptors all stem from a young man who received the YFV17D yellow fever vaccine. Both conserved end residues are part of each CDR3. The D gene is left open where the match is weak. Some rows have no size entry. The others give once, few or many, or a class for an expanded clone.

v_gene,len,abundance,d_gene,j_gene,CDR3aa,CDR3nt
TRBV5-1,14,many,NA,TRBJ1-1,CASSVGTTGTEAFF,TGCGCCAGCAGCGTGGGTACGACGGGGACTGAAGCTTTCTTT
TRBV2,12,medium-sized,NA,TRBJ2-5,CASRNAQETQYF,TGTGCCAGCAGAAACGCCCAAGAGACCCAGTACTTC
TRBV7-2,13,many,NA,TRBJ2-1,CASSLWAGNEQFF,TGTGCCAGCAGCTTATGGGCGGGGAATGAGCAGTTCTTC
TRBV6-6,17,many,NA,TRBJ1-5,CASSYYGARGGGQPQHF,TGTGCCAGCAGTTACTATGGAGCCAGGGGTGGCGGCCAGCCCCAGCATTTT
TRBV6-5,16,many,NA,TRBJ1-1,CASSYDLTRRNTEAFF,TGTGCCAGCAGTTATGACCTGACGAGGAGGAACACTGAAGCTTTCTTT
TRBV4-2,18,many,NA,TRBJ2-3,CASSQGSPGERGTDTQYF,TGTGCCAGCAGCCAAGGGAGTCCCGGGGAGCGAGGCACAGATACGCAGTATTTT
TRBV5-1,14,many,NA,TRBJ1-3,CASSLDASGNTIYF,TGCGCCAGCAGCTTGGACGCCTCTGGAAACACCATATATTTT
TRBV5-1,14,many,NA,TRBJ2-2,CASSLTGVVGELFF,TGCGCCAGCAGCTTAACGGGGGTTGTCGGGGAGCTGTTTTTT
TRBV27,18,many,TRBD1,TRBJ1-4,CASSLRPPGTGRGEKLFF,TGTGCCAGCAGTTTACGACCCCCCGGGACAGGGAGGGGAGAAAAACTGTTTTTT
TRBV2,15,many,NA,TRBJ2-4,CASRASQPIENIQYF,TGTGCCAGCAGAGCGTCCCAGCCAATCGAAAACATTCAGTACTTC
TRBV10-3,13,many,NA,TRBJ2-3,CATTETSTDTQYF,TGTGCCACGACAGAGACTAGCACAGATACGCAGTATTTT
TRBV20-1,12,many,NA,TRBJ2-3,CSARGAPDTQYF,TGCAGTGCCCGGGGGGCCCCAGATACGCAGTATTTT
TRBV5-1,14,many,TRBD2,TRBJ2-3,CASSQTSGGDTQYF,TGCGCCAGCAGCCAGACTAGCGGGGGGGATACGCAGTATTTT
TRBV7-8,14,many,NA,TRBJ1-4,CASSGGRTNEKLFF,TGTGCCAGCAGCGGGGGCAGGACTAATGAAAAACTGTTTTTT
TRBV7-2,14,many,TRBD1,TRBJ2-5,CASSIQGHQETQYF,TGTGCCAGCAGCATACAGGGGCACCAAGAGACCCAGTACTTC
TRBV6-2/TRBV6-3,12,many,NA,TRBJ2-7,CASSYSRYEQYF,TGTGCCAGCAGTTACTCTCGCTACGAGCAGTACTTC
TRBV5-4,14,many,NA,TRBJ1-2,CASSLGGASYGYTF,TGTGCCAGCAGCTTGGGTGGGGCAAGCTATGGCTACACCTTC
TRBV7-8,13,many,NA,TRBJ2-3,CASSLDSGITQYF,TGTGCCAGCAGCTTAGATAGCGGTATAACGCAGTATTTT
TRBV20-1,13,many,NA,TRBJ2-5,CSARGANQETQYF,TGCAGTGCTAGAGGGGCGAACCAAGAGACCCAGTACTTC
TRBV20-1,15,few,TRBD1,TRBJ2-1,CSARGPGQGIGEQFF,TGCAGTGCTAGAGGCCCGGGACAGGGGATAGGTGAGCAGTTCTTC
TRBV7-6,14,NA,TRBD1,TRBJ1-6,CASRSGTGVSPLHF,TGTGCCAGCAGATCCGGGACAGGGGTTTCACCCCTCCACTTT
TRBV28,14,many,TRBD1,TRBJ1-2,CASSIGQVNYGYTF,TGTGCCAGCAGCATCGGACAGGTCAACTATGGCTACACCTTC
TRBV15,15,NA,NA,TRBJ1-1,CATSRARFGGTEAFF,TGTGCCACCAGCAGAGCACGTTTCGGGGGTACTGAAGCTTTCTTT
TRBV7-2,14,many,NA,TRBJ2-1,CASSLVMSSNEQFF,TGTGCCAGCAGCTTAGTAATGTCTTCCAATGAGCAGTTCTTC
TRBV7-8,15,many,TRBD2,TRBJ2-3,CASSFTSGGLDTQYF,TGTGCCAGCAGCTTTACTAGCGGGGGGCTGGATACGCAGTATTTT
TRBV9,14,many,TRBD1,TRBJ2-7,CASSVGTASYEQYF,TGTGCCAGCAGCGTCGGGACAGCATCCTACGAGCAGTACTTC
TRBV7-4,14,NA,NA,TRBJ1-4,CASSYEGRGEKLFF,TGTGCCAGCAGCTACGAGGGACGGGGTGAAAAACTGTTTTTT
TRBV2,13,many,TRBD2,TRBJ2-5,CASSESGGETQYF,TGTGCCAGCAGTGAATCGGGGGGAGAGACCCAGTACTTC
TRBV12-3/TRBV12-4,12,NA,NA,TRBJ1-2,CASSFNGDGYTF,TGTGCCAGCAGTTTTAATGGGGACGGCTACACCTTC
TRBV6-2/TRBV6-3,15,many,NA,TRBJ2-5,CASSYGGADKETQYF,TGTGCCAGCAGTTACGGTGGGGCGGATAAAGAGACCCAGTACTTC
TRBV20-1,16,NA,NA,TRBJ1-6,CSSGRGSGFVLSPLHF,TGCAGTTCGGGGCGGGGTTCGGGCTTTGTGCTGTCACCTCTCCACTTC
TRBV9,15,many,TRBD2,TRBJ2-5,CASSVAGTTTYPQYF,TGTGCCAGCAGCGTTGCCGGGACTACCACCTATCCCCAGTACTTC
TRBV6-5,14,many,NA,TRBJ1-1,CASSRPQGWAEAFF,TGTGCCAGCAGCCGCCCCCAGGGTTGGGCTGAAGCTTTCTTT
TRBV5-1,14,many,NA,TRBJ2-7,CASSSMTGHYEQYF,TGCGCCAGCAGCTCCATGACAGGTCACTACGAGCAGTACTTC
TRBV5-1,15,many,NA,TRBJ2-1,CASSSLPGSYNEQFF,TGCGCCAGCAGCTCACTACCTGGCTCCTACAATGAGCAGTTCTTC
TRBV18,14,many,NA,TRBJ2-7,CASSSGGTLAEQYF,TGTGCCAGCTCATCCGGTGGAACACTCGCCGAGCAGTACTTC
TRBV4-1,14,many,TRBD1,TRBJ2-1,CASSLGQGNGEQFF,TGCGCCAGCAGCCTTGGACAGGGGAACGGGGAGCAGTTCTTC
TRBV10-3,15,many,NA,TRBJ1-1,CAISESGEGDSEAFF,TGTGCCATCAGTGAGTCAGGAGAGGGAGATAGTGAAGCTTTCTTT
TRBV20-1,14,many,NA,TRBJ1-6,CSARVPGVNSPLHF,TGCAGTGCTAGAGTTCCAGGGGTGAATTCACCCCTCCACTTT
TRBV7-6,14,many,TRBD1,TRBJ1-1,CASSLTGGDTEAFF,TGTGCCAGCAGCTTAACAGGGGGGGACACTGAAGCTTTCTTT
TRBV7-2,13,many,NA,TRBJ2-1,CASSLDRADEQFF,TGTGCCAGCAGCTTAGACAGGGCAGATGAGCAGTTCTTC
TRBV6-5,17,many,NA,TRBJ2-2,CASSYSLSWFNTGELFF,TGTGCCAGCAGTTACTCGTTATCATGGTTTAACACCGGGGAGCTGTTTTTT
TRBV9,14,many,NA,TRBJ2-6,CASSVEGWPRVLTF,TGTGCCAGCAGCGTAGAGGGGTGGCCCAGGGTCCTGACTTTC
TRBV2,14,many,NA,TRBJ1-2,CASRRGEFSYGYTF,TGTGCCAGCAGGAGAGGGGAATTTAGCTATGGCTACACCTTC
TRBV9,14,many,NA,TRBJ2-7,CASSVGISVYEQYF,TGTGCCAGCAGCGTAGGGATTTCTGTCTACGAGCAGTACTTC
TRBV15,18,many,NA,TRBJ2-3,CATSRDGGRGVATDTQYF,TGTGCCACCAGCAGAGACGGGGGCAGGGGGGTAGCAACAGATACGCAGTATTTT
TRBV29-1,13,many,NA,TRBJ1-6,CSVCELENSPLHF,TGCAGCGTTTGTGAGCTTGAGAATTCACCCCTCCACTTT
TRBV19,14,few,NA,TRBJ2-7,CATSTGYLSYEQYF,TGTGCCACTTCGACAGGATACCTCTCCTACGAGCAGTACTTC
TRBV6-2/TRBV6-3,14,many,NA,TRBJ2-7,CASSYSDGQPVQYF,TGTGCCAGCAGTTACTCGGATGGGCAACCCGTGCAGTACTTC
TRBV4-1,17,NA,TRBD1,TRBJ1-5,CASSQGRGQTGNQPQHF,TGCGCCAGCAGCCAAGGCCGGGGACAGACGGGCAATCAGCCCCAGCATTTT
TRBV20-1,13,many,NA,TRBJ2-5,CSAASPAPETQYF,TGCAGTGCTGCTAGTCCCGCCCCGGAGACCCAGTACTTC
TRBV7-2,17,many,TRBD2,TRBJ2-3,CASSFGTSGGLTDTQYF,TGTGCCAGCAGCTTCGGGACTAGCGGGGGTCTCACAGATACGCAGTATTTT
TRBV5-4,11,NA,NA,TRBJ2-7,CASSSAGEQYF,TGTGCCAGCAGCTCCGCAGGCGAGCAGTACTTC
TRBV20-1,13,many,NA,TRBJ1-1,CSAIWALNTEAFF,TGCAGTGCTATATGGGCCTTGAACACTGAAGCTTTCTTT
TRBV29-1,13,many,NA,TRBJ1-1,CSVVGGLSGLAFF,TGCAGCGTTGTGGGGGGGCTATCCGGATTAGCTTTCTTT
TRBV7-2,15,many,NA,TRBJ2-5,CASSFNVQPGETQYF,TGTGCCAGCAGCTTTAATGTGCAGCCGGGGGAGACCCAGTACTTC
TRBV18,16,many,NA,TRBJ2-2,CASSPQGVVQTGELFF,TGTGCCAGCTCACCACAGGGGGTTGTCCAAACCGGGGAGCTGTTTTTT